These 14 T cell receptor beta chains came from one sample sequenced in a study of T cell responses to AZD1222 COVID-19 vaccine. Sequencing was performed with immunoSEQ multiplex PCR; in TCRdb, only in-frame clones are kept and a portion is missing. This table holds approximately 110,000 clones, about 90% found once. The starting material was peripheral blood, obtained on day 0 of AZD1222 vaccination. These receptors came from an adult in good health.

This chain joins TRBV7-9 and TRBJ1-5; no reliable D call. From germline, CDR1 is SEHNR and CDR2 FQNEAQ (reference sequence). Trimming stripped 3 bases from V and 6 bases from J, with 9 bases between. This CDR3 has 13 residues. CDR3 sequence: CASSLKEGQPQHF. CDR3 nucleotide sequence: TGTGCCAGCAGCTTGAAAGAGGGTCAGCCCCAGCATTTT.

The chain joins TRBV6-1 to TRBJ1-4; 7 bases match TRBD1. After removal of 2 bases from V and 7 bases from J, the junction contained 7 bases not matched to a gene. The CDR3 extends over 15 amino acids. Germline V gene sequence: CDR1 MNHNS, CDR2 SASEGT. CDR3 sequence (DNA): TGTGCCAGCAGTGAACCCAGCGGGACAGTTGAAAAACTGTTTTTT. The encoded protein is CASSEPSGTVEKLFF.

This clone was recorded only once. V usage is TRBV7-9 and J usage is TRBJ1-1; perhaps TRBD1 as D (5 bases). Trimming removed 6 bases at V and 0 bases at J, with 11 bases between. CDR1 SEHNR and CDR2 FQNEAQ come from the germline V gene (reference sequence). This CDR3 has 14 residues. As DNA, the CDR3 is TGTGCCAGCAGGAGGGGCTCCATGAACACTGAAGCTTTCTTT. It is translated as CASRRGSMNTEAFF.

This chain uses TRBV7-2 with TRBJ2-5; TRBD2 agrees at 9 bases. After removal of 5 bases from V and 2 bases from J, the junction contained 15 bases not matched to a gene. The CDR3 covers 18 residues. Germline V gives CDR1 SGHTA, CDR2 FQGNSA. The CDR3 nucleotides read TGTGCCAGCAGCGCCCGGAGAGGTGCGGGAGGGTCACAAGAGACCCAGTACTTC. Its protein is CASSARRGAGGSQETQYF.

This sequence joins TRBV5-6 and TRBJ2-7; D is tentatively TRBD1 or TRBD2 (5 bases each). CDR1 and CDR2 from the germline V gene are SGHDT and YYEEEE. CDR3 length: 14 amino acids. Trimming removed 1 base from V and 3 bases from J, with 11 bases in between. The CDR3 here is CASSLLEGFYEQYF. The CDR3 bases are TGTGCCAGCAGCTTGTTAGAGGGGTTCTACGAGCAGTACTTC.

The chain employs TRBV18 and TRBJ2-4; 10 positions agree with TRBD2. CDR1 is KGHSH, CDR2 LQKENI, per germline. The CDR3 length is 17 residues. The V and J ends lost 3 bases and 1 base, in that order; junction bases with no gene match: 6. DNA of the CDR3: TGTGCCAGCTCACCGGGACTAGCGATCGGGGCCAAAAACATTCAGTACTTC. Translated: CASSPGLAIGAKNIQYF.

The rearrangement joins TRBV7-2 to TRBJ2-1, with 7 positions matching TRBD2. The CDR3 length is 16 residues. From germline, CDR1 is SGHTA and CDR2 FQGNSA. J lost 4 bases, V lost 0 bases, and 6 bases had no gene match. The CDR3 loop reads CASSLALAVSYNEQFF. The CDR3 DNA reads as TGTGCCAGCAGCTTAGCTCTAGCGGTCAGTTACAATGAGCAGTTCTTC.

The genes are TRBV6-6 and TRBJ1-2; D remains unclear. V was shortened by 6 bases and J by 6 bases, with 20 bases between the two germline ends. The germline V gene encodes CDR1 MNHNY and CDR2 SVGAGI (reference sequence). CDR3 length: 15 amino acids. The CDR3 reads CASSPTAGSPDGYTF. The CDR3 nucleotides are TGTGCCAGCAGCCCAACCGCCGGCTCCCCGGATGGCTACACCTTC.

This chain links TRBV7-9 with TRBJ1-4, with D maybe TRBD1 (5 bases). From germline, CDR1 is SEHNR and CDR2 FQNEAQ (reference sequence). Trimming took off 5 bases at V and 4 bases at J, with 17 bases between the two ends. The CDR3 is 16 amino acids. The CDR3 DNA reads TGTGCCAGCAGCCCCCGACCGAGGGGCGGTAATGAAAAACTGTTTTTT. Amino acid sequence: CASSPRPRGGNEKLFF. Complete variable domain (other parts from reference TRBV7-9 and TRBJ1-4): DTGVSQNPRHKITKRGQNVTFRCDPISEHNRLYWYRQTLGQGPEFLTYFQNEAQLEKSRLLSDRFSAERPKGSFSTLEIQRTEQGDSAMYLCASSPRPRGGNEKLFFGSGTQLSVL.

Worth noting for this clone: The DNA is left out, because the CDR3 cannot be placed on it with certainty; the CDR3 is given as TCRdb lists it. The genes are TRBV29-1 and TRBJ1-1; TRBD1 reflects the table's D call only, with no check against the DNA. 13 amino acids form the CDR3, both terminal residues included. Germline CDR1 is SQVTM and CDR2 is ANQGSEA. CDR3 sequence reads: CSSSDRAGTEAFF.

The CDR3 protein is CASSQEVPYNSPLHF. The CDR3 bases are TGTGCCAGCAGCCAAGAGGTCCCCTATAATTCACCCCTCCACTTT. The chain links TRBV3-1 (or the pseudogene TRBV3-2) to TRBJ1-6; D uncertain. Germline values: CDR1 LGHDT, CDR2 YNNKEL (reference sequence). The germline V and J ends were trimmed by 0 bases and 2 bases, with 5 bases remaining between them. The CDR3 length is 15 residues.

V usage is TRBV9 and J usage is TRBJ1-5, with no clear D. Trimming left V 3 bases short and J 3 bases short, with 13 bases between. The germline V gene has CDR1 SGDLS and CDR2 YYNGEE. The CDR3 loop spans 15 amino acids. The CDR3 nucleotides read TGTGCCAGCAGCGGGGCCCCGGGGTCCAATCAGCCCCAGCATTTT. It translates to CASSGAPGSNQPQHF.

Note on this clone: A junction boundary mismatches the germline segment, possibly from a read error. The J gene is TRBJ2-3, the V gene TRBV7-9; a weak D match, TRBD2 (6 bases). This CDR3 has 13 residues. Per germline, CDR1 SEHNR and CDR2 FQNEAQ (reference sequence). CDR3 in amino acids: CASRFLSGPSPHF. For the CDR3, the DNA is TGTGCCAGCAGGTTTCTAAGCGGGCCTTCTCCCCATTTT.

The chain uses TRBV4-1 and TRBJ2-1; a weak D match, TRBD2 (5 bases). Germline CDR1 MGHRA, CDR2 YSYEKL. The CDR3 length is 15 residues. Trimming took off 0 bases at V and 4 bases at J, with 10 bases between the two ends. The CDR3 bases are TGCGCCAGCAGCCAAGATGCGAGACTATACAATGAGCAGTTCTTC. Translation gives CASSQDARLYNEQFF.